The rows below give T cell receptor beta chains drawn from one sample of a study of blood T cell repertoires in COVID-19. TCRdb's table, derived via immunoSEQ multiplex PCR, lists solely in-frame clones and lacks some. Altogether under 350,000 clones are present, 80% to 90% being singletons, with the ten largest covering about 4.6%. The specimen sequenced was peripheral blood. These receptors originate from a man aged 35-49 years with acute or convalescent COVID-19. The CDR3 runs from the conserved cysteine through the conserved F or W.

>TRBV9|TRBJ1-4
CASSRDRQGEKLFF
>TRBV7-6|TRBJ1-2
CASSSDGRHYGYTF
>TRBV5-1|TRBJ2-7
CASSLEAEEQYF
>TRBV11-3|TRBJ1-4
CASSSQTGEKLFF
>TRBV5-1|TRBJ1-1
CASSRGTGGVTEAFF
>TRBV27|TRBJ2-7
CASSHSGGGYEQYF
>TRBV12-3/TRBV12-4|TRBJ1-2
CASSPVRDLGYTF
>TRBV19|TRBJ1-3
CASRGQGGNTIYF
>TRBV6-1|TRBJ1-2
CASSERPRGGGNYGYTF
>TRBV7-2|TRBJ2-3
CASSSTGYTQYF
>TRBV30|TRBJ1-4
CAWSVNRGEKLFF
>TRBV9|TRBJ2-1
CASSVDQGTYNEQFF
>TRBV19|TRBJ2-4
CASSAWTGAKNIQYF
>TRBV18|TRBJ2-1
CASSPPASSYNEQFF
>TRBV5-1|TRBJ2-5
CASSYRGWETQYF
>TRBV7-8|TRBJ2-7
CASSLNKDRENYEQYF
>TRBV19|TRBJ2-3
CASSGLAGSTDTQYF
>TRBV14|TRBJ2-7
CASSQVKKRGAKSSYEQYF